This TCR beta chain was sequenced for a study of blood T cells in healthy people across ages. Study conclusions and caveats: Compared with aged donors, long-lived donors showed fewer expanded clones, suggesting selection. Estimates drawn from one million T cells were deemed to understate diversity. Naive T cell percentage by flow cytometry tracked strongly with beta diversity.

As concerns this clonotype: Its specificity is not known.

Germline values: CDR1 SEHNR, CDR2 FQNEAQ (reference sequence). Losses at the gene ends were 4 bases for V and 4 bases for J; bases not matched to a gene: 18. The CDR3 has 19 residues. Drawing of peripheral blood yielded 7.5 to 10 milliliters from each donor. Alongside a J-beta primer mix, a sample-barcoded 5' primer served in a second PCR lasting roughly 6 to 12 cycles. TCRdb reanalysed the 5' RACE reads using MiXCR and keeps one entry per CDR3 protein. This sample has 790,000 or so distinct CDR3 sequences, with about 42% found just once. This TCR came from a man older than 75 in good health. Sequencing used blood. J is TRBJ2-1 and V is TRBV7-9; TRBD2 matches at 8 bases. The CDR3 DNA is TGTGCCAGCAGCTCCCCAAAATACTTCGAGCGGGGGATATACAATGAGCAGTTCTTC. Translating gives CASSSPKYFERGIYNEQFF.